The present entry profiles one TCR beta chain with its context. This clone's antigen is unknown. Libraries were made using the immunoSEQ multiplex PCR assay. A mixture of 60 forward primers for TCR Vbeta segments and 13 reverse primers for TCR Jbeta segments was used in the multiplex PCR. The CDR3 region of rearranged TCR beta genes was amplified from genomic DNA with a multiplex PCR assay. Amplified TCR beta libraries were sequenced as 87-base-pair reads on the Illumina HiSeq System. For the original study's pipeline: Across the 600 to 700 repertoires, a later analysis counted 60 million to 90 million unique TCR beta chains, about 10 million of which were shared by at least two donors. To remove PCR and sequencing errors, raw reads were error-corrected and collapsed into unique sequences using a nearest-neighbor algorithm that merged closely related sequences. V, D and J gene segments were assigned by aligning CDR3 sequences to IMGT reference sequences. For a sequence to be retained, at least a six-nucleotide match to both a V gene segment and a J gene segment was required. A rearrangement was called productive if the CDR3 had no stop codons and remained in frame with V and J, and every other rearrangement was called non-productive. CDR3 was defined according to IMGT convention as the region running from the second conserved V-encoded cysteine to the conserved J-encoded phenylalanine. In an earlier analysis of just under 600 of the donors, sequences lacking an unambiguous match to a single V gene segment were excluded. In an earlier analysis of 587 of the donors, a V segment was called functional when productive rearrangements were above 56.7%, and segregating when the standard deviation between donors exceeded 5%. To diagnose cytomegalovirus status from the catalog of TCR beta chain sequences, a statistical classification framework was built. In a later analysis, V and J genes were assigned by comparing TCR nucleotide sequences against IMGT/GENE-DB human TR gene sequences. The TCRdist pipeline was used in a later analysis to assign CDR3 sequences and most-parsimonious VDJ recombination scenarios. In a later analysis, every TCR beta chain was defined by the combination of its CDR3 amino acid sequence and its V-gene family, and reads without a unique V-gene family were dropped. To address suspected cross-contamination and a sequencing artifact, a later analysis removed around 600 highly shared, low-generation-probability nucleotide sequences. A later analysis calculated a clonal expansion index for each public chain from normalized within-repertoire ranks of inferred template counts. Generation probabilities in a later analysis came from a VDJ recombination model fitted to out-of-frame rearrangements, and those results were checked against IGoR. A later analysis scored TCR-TCR, TCR-HLA and TCR-CMV co-occurrence with hypergeometric tests, applying a repertoire-size bias correction to TCR pairs. False discovery rates were estimated in a later analysis by permuting HLA or CMV assignments 20 times. In a later analysis, co-occurring TCRs were grouped with DBSCAN, and TCRdist sequence similarity was added when clustering was performed within HLA-allele-positive subsets. Repertoires with fewer than 30,000 or more than 120,000 public chains, plus five repertoires with anomalous nucleotide sharing, were excluded from co-occurrence clustering. Not all clones reach the TCRdb copy of this immuneACCESS table, which keeps in-frame sequences only. Checked studies attribute under half of the gap to unresolved V genes and leave the rest unexplained. The D gene and trimming were derived from the DNA, and the V and J assignments and clone size from that table. The sample has approximately 110,000 clones on record. The ten largest clones take up roughly 3.5% of the sample.

Trimming removed 5 bases from V and 1 base from J; the gene matches leave 6 bases unexplained. CDR1 KGHSH and CDR2 LQKENI are derived from the germline V gene. The CDR3 measures 15 amino acids from cysteine to phenylalanine. Only the CDR3 region is kept as DNA, spanning 45 bases read in frame from base 1. The data are from a study of cytomegalovirus exposure and HLA in healthy donors (dated by TCRdb to about 2017). Study-wide context: In an earlier analysis of some 550 of the donors, around 290 Gb of sequence data and 100 million or so unique TCR beta sequences from about 179 million T cells were reported. An early release covering 500 to 750 HLA-typed donors comprised about 300 gigabases of sequencing data and tens of millions of unique TCR sequences. Of the approximately 400 genotyped donors, over 65% fell in the genetic ancestry cluster associated with self-reported Caucasian donors. The study aimed to test whether signatures of past pathogen exposure could be identified by cataloging public T cell receptors. The study used immunosequencing to profile the T cell repertoires of approximately 640 subjects and linked those repertoires to cytomegalovirus serostatus. A separate validation cohort of roughly 110 different subjects was used in addition to the roughly 720-subject first cohort. The study combined high-throughput TCR immunosequencing, statistical association of individual TCRs with disease status, and machine learning to predict cytomegalovirus infection status. In a later analysis, previously published TCR beta repertoires from 500 to 750 donors were re-analyzed and high-resolution HLA genotyping was added so that TCR occurrence patterns could be studied. Rather than drawing on any new phenotypic data, the later analysis identified candidate immune exposures from TCR beta sequences and the way those sequences occurred across donors. An earlier analysis of 450 to 750 of the donors used high-throughput TCR beta sequencing to judge whether each TCR beta V gene segment behaved as functional or pseudogenic. Donor age, sex, ethnicity and CMV serostatus were collected together with the repertoire data. A later genetic analysis took genome-wide SNP genotypes for about 60% of the roughly 670 donors and used that subset as a discovery cohort. Every repertoire in the discovery cohort had been generated on one and the same sequencing platform. HLA typing included class I and class II loci at four-digit resolution. The number of typed donors differed by locus: about 620-640 for A, B, C, DRB1 and DQB1; 500 to 550 for DQA1; 606 for DPA1; and roughly 450 for DPB1. Five DR-DQ haplotypes were treated as single units for association and clustering because of strong linkage in the cohort. Among 350 to 400 genotyped donors of the cohort, an average of 235,054 unique TCR beta nucleotide sequences were sequenced per donor, around 18% of them non-productive. Here is what the overall study found, with its caveats: Only TCR beta chains were sequenced in this cohort, and the absence of alpha or paired-chain data limited detectable features. Compared with equally common non-associated chains, HLA-associated TCR beta chains in a later analysis were more clonally expanded and had lower generation probabilities. Because some donors lacked HLA typing at each locus, the association tests relied only on the typed subset. A further reported finding was that TCR beta sequences accurately predicted the HLA-A and HLA-B alleles for most subjects in the first cohort. In a later analysis, the rate of TCR association differed among HLA loci, with DRB1 alleles having the most associated TCRs and HLA-C alleles having the fewest. Linkage disequilibrium might explain the correlated functional status among segregating V segments, but an unknown experimental factor could not be ruled out. A later genetic analysis reported fewer N-insertions in productive TCRs among donors in an Asian-associated ancestry cluster than the approximately 700-donor mean. In an earlier analysis of several hundred of the donors, most TCR beta V segments were observed in productive rearrangements about 87% or about 30% of the time, broadly matching IMGT annotations. A later analysis associated 16,951 TCR beta sequences with specific HLA alleles at a false discovery rate of 0.05. CMV serostatus was the only immune exposure information available for the cohort. Most CMV-associated TCR beta chains appeared to be HLA-restricted in a later analysis, and the HLA associations seemed to be driven largely by CMV exposure. In the study, 150 to 200 TCR beta chains were listed as associated with cytomegalovirus. The classifier was reported to diagnose cytomegalovirus status with high specificity and sensitivity in both the original and validation cohorts. A later genetic analysis associated a missense DCLRE1C variant with V-gene and J-gene trimming of TCR beta chains, and an independent cohort replicated the association. Because counts were too low, seventeen rarely observed V segments, including chromosome 9 orphons, were left out of the earlier analysis of a few hundred of the donors. The presence/absence analyses assumed that sequencing depth was roughly uniform across donors, and that assumption may not be true. The sequencing pipeline was judged likely to have produced a cluster of highly shared sequence variants as a technical artifact. The 87-base-pair reads could not distinguish some IMGT-functional V segments, including TRBV6-2 and TRBV6-3, so those segments were excluded. The authors suggested that the approach could potentially be extended to other disease states and immunological phenotypes. In vitro tests confirmed that three of the cytomegalovirus-associated TCR beta chains recognize cytomegalovirus antigens. In a later analysis, several top co-occurrence clusters were reported to appear linked to parvovirus B19, influenza, CMV and Epstein-Barr virus. Most TCR sequences were observed very rarely across donors, whereas some public TCRs were present in many individuals. Strong co-occurrence of HLA alleles, especially DR and DQ, made assigning TCR associations to individual alleles difficult.

The cohort comprised around 690 healthy bone marrow donors. At the time of sampling, all cohort members were nominally healthy, though unrecorded immune exposures were likely present. The donor tested CMV seronegative, placing the donor among the 350 or so seronegative members of the cohort. Each donor provided a peripheral blood sample, and peripheral blood mononuclear cells were used for TCR beta sequencing. Genomic DNA was extracted from the blood cell samples with the Qiagen DNeasy Blood Extraction Kit. The receptor was derived from a man between 18 and 35 years old in good health and CMV-seronegative. The sequence joins TRBV18 to TRBJ2-3, and TRBD1 matches 7 of the central bases. Sequenced sample: PBMCs. The DNA is TGTGCCAGCTCAGCGAGGGGGCTGGGCACAGATACGCAGTATTTT. Its coded protein is CASSARGLGTDTQYF.